The T cell receptor beta chain under discussion was sequenced for a study of cytomegalovirus exposure and HLA in healthy donors. PCR primers comprised 60 Vbeta and 13 Jbeta primers. Using immunoSEQ multiplex PCR, the repertoire was profiled, and TCRdb retains in-frame clones only, with some absent. This table holds about 190,000 clones, over 60% found once. The CDR3 sequence is 14 residues long. V shed 5 bases and J shed 0 bases, with 9 bases lying between them. Germline CDR1 and CDR2: LNHDA and SQIVND (reference sequence). Concerning this clone itself: The antigen remains undetermined.

The study's findings and limits: In a later analysis, donors in an Asian-associated ancestry cluster reportedly had fewer N-insertions in productive TCRs than the cohort mean.

The chain joins TRBV19 to TRBJ2-3; TRBD2 is a possible D gene (5 bases). The specimen sequenced was PBMCs. The sequence was obtained from a man in his thirties or forties in good health and CMV-seropositive. The CDR3 nucleotides read TGTGCCAGTAGTTTACGGACTAGCACAGATACGCAGTATTTT. Translated: CASSLRTSTDTQYF.